In this sample, the clone carrying this T cell receptor beta chain turned up many times. The record originates from a study of Graves' ophthalmopathy and Graves' hyperthyroidism. From RNA, the CDR3 regions of TCR beta chains were amplified and sequenced. Investigators did first-round RT-PCR with HTBI primers, then second-round multiplex PCR. TCRdb independently ran MiXCR on the multiplex PCR reads; one entry per CDR3 protein. The sample lists 580,000 or so distinct CDR3 sequences; 35% to 45% were seen once. This CDR3 region has 16 residues. Losses at the gene ends were 6 bases for V and 6 bases for J; bases not matched to a gene: 10. Germline CDR1 and CDR2: SGHTA and FQGNSA.

Sequencing was carried out using peripheral blood or thyroid tissue (not recorded which). The clonotype comes from an adult man with Graves' hyperthyroidism. V gene TRBV7-2 combines with J gene TRBJ2-2; 10 bases are a match to TRBD2. The CDR3 region is CASRATGTSVSGELFF. CDR3 coding DNA: TGTGCCAGCAGGGCTACCGGGACTAGCGTGTCCGGGGAGCTGTTTTTT. Together with reference TRBV7-2 and TRBJ2-2, the CDR3 gives the full variable domain: GAGVSQSPSNKVTEKGKDVELRCDPISGHTALYWYRQSLGQGLEFLIYFQGNSAPDKSGLPSDRFSAERTGGSVSTLTIQRTQQEDSAVYLCASRATGTSVSGELFFGEGSRLTVL.